Presented here are 29 T cell receptor beta chains from one specimen sequenced in a study of T cell responses to AZD1222 COVID-19 vaccine. Sequencing was performed with immunoSEQ multiplex PCR; in TCRdb, only in-frame clones are kept and a portion is missing. The repertoire has 200,000 to 250,000 clones, around 94% of them found once; the top ten carry around 1.5%. The material sequenced was peripheral blood, taken 28 days after the second dose of the MenACWY control vaccine. These receptor sequences come from an adult who received the MenACWY meningococcal vaccine as a control.

The chain links TRBV6-4 to TRBJ2-1, with TRBD2 matching 8 bases. The CDR3 has 15 amino acids. The germline CDR1 and CDR2 sequences are MRHNA and SNTAGT. V was clipped by 7 bases and J by 6 bases; unmatched bases: 11. CDR3 in amino acids: CASKKGAGGPNEQFF. CDR3 coding DNA: TGTGCCAGCAAAAAAGGGGCGGGGGGCCCCAATGAGCAGTTCTTC.

The rearrangement joins TRBV29-1 to TRBJ2-1, with D possibly being TRBD2 (5 bases). The germline V and J ends were trimmed by 5 bases and 6 bases, with 26 bases remaining between them. Per the germline V gene, CDR1 is SQVTM and CDR2 is ANQGSEA. The CDR3 spans 17 residues. CDR3 residues: CSVRSGNGDGFGNEQFF. DNA for the CDR3: TGCAGCGTTCGTTCGGGGAATGGAGATGGCTTTGGCAATGAGCAGTTCTTC.

In its sample, this clone was seen once. This chain uses TRBV27 with TRBJ2-3; either TRBD1 or TRBD2 may supply D (6 bases each). Germline V gene sequence: CDR1 MNHEY, CDR2 SMNVEV (reference sequence). The CDR3 runs to 14 residues. V was cut by 3 bases and J by 1 base, with 8 bases left in between. The CDR3 here is CASSFGGRTDTQYF. CDR3 in DNA: TGTGCCAGCAGTTTTGGGGGGCGCACAGATACGCAGTATTTT.

This chain connects TRBV7-9 to TRBJ1-1; D is undetermined. Per germline, CDR1 SEHNR and CDR2 FQNEAQ (reference sequence). Trimming removed 5 bases from V and 5 bases from J, with 18 bases in between. The CDR3 extends over 15 amino acids. The CDR3 region is CASSPHRVAGTEAFF. The CDR3 region has the DNA TGTGCCAGCAGCCCACACAGAGTCGCCGGAACTGAAGCTTTCTTT.

The chain couples TRBV15 to TRBJ2-2, with D hard to call. V lost 1 base to trimming and J lost 3 bases, with 3 bases between them. The CDR3 extends over 13 amino acids. Germline assignment: CDR1 LNHNV and CDR2 YYDKDF (reference sequence). CDR3 DNA sequence: TGTGCCACCAGCAGAGTCGACACCGGGGAGCTGTTTTTT. Amino acids: CATSRVDTGELFF. Drawing the rest from reference TRBV15 and TRBJ2-2, the complete variable domain is DAMVIQNPRYQVTQFGKPVTLSCSQTLNHNVMYWYQQKSSQAPKLLFHYYDKDFNNEADTPDNFQSRRPNTSFCFLDIRSPGLGDTAMYLCATSRVDTGELFFGEGSRLTVL.

This clone showed up just once. The V gene is TRBV9, the J gene TRBJ2-1, with 7 bases that match TRBD1. CDR3 size: 17 residues. Per germline, CDR1 SGDLS and CDR2 YYNGEE. V gave up 4 bases and J gave up 0 bases; unmatched junction bases: 10. The CDR3 here is CASSSEGGPSSYNEQFF. The CDR3, as DNA: TGTGCCAGCAGCTCAGAAGGGGGCCCTAGCTCCTACAATGAGCAGTTCTTC.

Points on this clone: The junction and the germline gene differ at one end; a read error may be behind it. This sequence joins TRBV5-8 and TRBJ2-3; D is possibly TRBD2 (6 bases). CDR1 is SGHTS and CDR2 is YDEGEE in the germline V gene. The CDR3 is 15 residues long. The CDR3 nucleotides read TGTGCCAGCAACTTGGGGCGGGGAGAGACAGATACGCAGTATTTT. Translating it yields CASNLGRGETDTQYF. Full variable domain (remainder filled in from reference TRBV5-8 and TRBJ2-3): EAGVTQSPTHLIKTRGQQATLRCSPISGHTSVYWYQQALGLGLQFLLWYDEGEERNRGNFPPRFSGRQFPNYSSELNVNALELEDSALYLCASNLGRGETDTQYFGPGTRLTVL.

Here the CDR3 DNA reads TGTGCCAGCAGCTTAGAGGGATCAACCATATATTTT. Translation gives CASSLEGSTIYF. The chain couples TRBV7-8 to TRBJ1-3; D unresolved. Trimming shortened V by 1 base and J by 10 bases, and 8 bases separated the two germline ends. The CDR3 loop spans 12 amino acids. CDR1 SGHVS and CDR2 FQNEAQ come from the germline V gene.

This chain connects TRBV3-1 (or the pseudogene TRBV3-2) to TRBJ1-1; 9 nucleotides match TRBD1. The V segment lost 0 bases and the J segment 0 bases; nucleotides outside the gene matches: 5. The CDR3 consists of 17 residues. Germline loops: CDR1 LGHDT, CDR2 YNNKEL (reference sequence). The CDR3 reads CASSQEAQGAMNTEAFF. The CDR3 region has the DNA TGTGCCAGCAGCCAAGAGGCACAGGGGGCTATGAACACTGAAGCTTTCTTT.

V and J are TRBV19 and TRBJ2-3; 12 positions match TRBD2. CDR1 is LNHDA, CDR2 SQIVND, per germline (reference sequence). The J segment lost 3 bases and the V segment lost 8 bases, leaving 6 bases of the junction unmatched. The CDR3 runs to 15 residues. CDR3 sequence (DNA): TGTGCCAGTCACCCTAGCGGGAGGGGGACAGATACGCAGTATTTT. It encodes CASHPSGRGTDTQYF.

V is TRBV28 and J is TRBJ2-7; 15 bases fit TRBD2. With 6 bases clipped from V and 3 bases from J, the junction kept 6 bases outside the gene matches. Germline CDR1 is MDHEN and CDR2 is SYDVKM. This CDR3 is built from 16 residues. In nucleotides, the CDR3 is TGTGCCAGCAGCCCGGGACTAGCGGGAGGCCGCTACGAGCAGTACTTC. This codes for CASSPGLAGGRYEQYF.

The rearrangement joins TRBV21-1 to TRBJ2-5; the listed D gene, TRBD1, was not tested against the DNA. TRBV21-1 is noted as a pseudogene. There are 16 residues in the CDR3. The CDR3 loop is CASSCRSRGRQETQYF. CDR3 coding DNA: TGTGCCAGCAGCTGCCGGTCCAGGGGCCGCCAAGAGACCCAGTACTTC.

The chain is built from TRBV15 and TRBJ1-5; possibly TRBD1 for D (5 bases). CDR3 length: 15 amino acids. The germline V gene has CDR1 LNHNV and CDR2 YYDKDF (reference sequence). The V end lost 0 bases, the J end lost 3 bases, and 9 bases lay between the germline ends. CDR3 protein: CATSRDRQINQPQHF. The CDR3 DNA reads TGTGCCACCAGCAGAGATCGACAGATCAATCAGCCCCAGCATTTT.

V and J are TRBV11-1 and TRBJ2-5; D could derive from TRBD1 or TRBD2 (5 bases each). Germline V lookup: CDR1 SGHAT, CDR2 FQDESV (reference sequence). This CDR3 has 13 amino acids. V was clipped by 6 bases and J by 3 bases, with 11 bases between them. The CDR3 spells CASRGPGEETQYF. Written as DNA, the CDR3 is TGTGCCAGCAGGGGACCCGGAGAAGAGACCCAGTACTTC. Full variable domain (remainder filled in from reference TRBV11-1 and TRBJ2-5): EAEVAQSPRYKITEKSQAVAFWCDPISGHATLYWYRQILGQGPELLVQFQDESVVDDSQLPKDRFSAERLKGVDSTLKIQPAELGDSAMYLCASRGPGEETQYFGPGTRLLVL.

V usage is TRBV7-9 and J usage is TRBJ1-1; D is possibly TRBD1 (6 bases). V lost 5 bases to trimming and J lost 3 bases, with 16 bases between them. CDR1 and CDR2 from the germline V gene are SEHNR and FQNEAQ (reference sequence). The CDR3 length is 15 residues. CDR3 nucleotide sequence: TGTGCCAGCAGCCCGGGCCCATCAGGGGACACTGAAGCTTTCTTT. Its protein is CASSPGPSGDTEAFF. Filled out from reference TRBV7-9 and TRBJ1-1, the complete variable domain reads DTGVSQNPRHKITKRGQNVTFRCDPISEHNRLYWYRQTLGQGPEFLTYFQNEAQLEKSRLLSDRFSAERPKGSFSTLEIQRTEQGDSAMYLCASSPGPSGDTEAFFGQGTRLTVV.

The rearrangement uses TRBV5-6 and TRBJ2-1; TRBD2 matches 7 bases. The length of the CDR3 is 15 residues. The junction had 8 bases not matched to a gene; V was cut back by 4 bases and J by 4 bases. Germline values: CDR1 SGHDT, CDR2 YYEEEE. The CDR3 DNA sequence: TGTGCCAGCAGCCCATGGGAGGGAATATACAATGAGCAGTTCTTC. It codes for CASSPWEGIYNEQFF. Filled out from reference TRBV5-6 and TRBJ2-1, the complete variable domain reads DAGVTQSPTHLIKTRGQQVTLRCSPKSGHDTVSWYQQALGQGPQFIFQYYEEEERQRGNFPDRFSGHQFPNYSSELNVNALLLGDSALYLCASSPWEGIYNEQFFGPGTRLTVL.

The chain links TRBV4-2 to TRBJ2-3; 8 positions match TRBD1. V was clipped by 3 bases and J by 1 base; unmatched bases: 9. Germline assignment: CDR1 LGHNA and CDR2 YNFKEQ. This CDR3 has 17 amino acids. CDR3 protein: CASSQASPGQGTDTQYF. CDR3 coding DNA: TGTGCCAGCAGCCAGGCCTCTCCGGGACAGGGCACAGATACGCAGTATTTT.

This chain links TRBV4-1 with TRBJ2-7; D is uncertain. The CDR3 is 12 residues long. Germline V gene sequence: CDR1 MGHRA, CDR2 YSYEKL. Trimming removed 2 bases from V and 5 bases from J, with 7 bases in between. The CDR3 DNA reads TGCGCCAGCAGCCAAAAAGTCGACGAGCAGTACTTC. This encodes CASSQKVDEQYF.

The chain employs TRBV10-3 and TRBJ1-2, with TRBD1 matching over 7 bases. J gave up 14 bases and V 10 bases, and 16 bases lay outside the gene matches. Looked up from germline, CDR1 is ENHRY and CDR2 is SYGVKD. The CDR3 extends over 12 amino acids. The CDR3 DNA reads as TGTGCCACCAGAACAGGGGACCTAAGCGAGACCTTC. Translating it yields CATRTGDLSETF.

The V call is TRBV27, the J call TRBJ1-5; tentative D call: TRBD1 (5 bases). This CDR3 comprises 16 residues. Trimming cost V 5 bases and J 0 bases, with 14 bases left between them. The germline gives CDR1 MNHEY, CDR2 SMNVEV (reference sequence). The CDR3 nucleotides are TGTGCCAGCAGTCCAGACAGTCTATATAGCAATCAGCCCCAGCATTTT. It translates to CASSPDSLYSNQPQHF.

This clone was seen a single time. The same CDR3 can be traced to other DNA sequences in this sample. CDR3 sequence: CAWSVGGSTEAFF. Written as DNA, the CDR3 is TGTGCCTGGAGTGTAGGGGGATCCACTGAAGCTTTCTTT. The chain has TRBV30 and TRBJ1-1; D perhaps matches TRBD1 (6 bases). CDR1 is GTSNPN and CDR2 is SVGIG in the germline V gene (reference sequence). The ends were cut back, 0 bases at V and 4 bases at J, with 9 bases in the middle. This CDR3 spans 13 amino acids. Full variable domain (outside the CDR3, taken from reference TRBV30 and TRBJ1-1): SQTIHQWPATLVQPVGSPLSLECTVEGTSNPNLYWYRQAAGRGLQLLFYSVGIGQISSEVPQNLSASRPQDRQFILSSKKLLLSDSGFYLCAWSVGGSTEAFFGQGTRLTVV.

The V and J genes are TRBV12-2 and TRBJ1-5. TRBV12-2 is a listed pseudogene. The CDR3 length is 17 residues. CDR3 region: CASRLIYRRGFNQPQHF. Here the CDR3 DNA reads TGTGCAAGTCGCTTAATTTATCGGCGCGGCTTCAATCAGCCCCAGCATTTT.

The chain links TRBV27 to TRBJ2-3; 12 bases fit TRBD2. From germline, CDR1 is MNHEY and CDR2 SMNVEV (reference sequence). The CDR3 is 21 residues long. With 6 bases clipped from V and 0 bases from J, the junction kept 19 bases outside the gene matches. CDR3 DNA sequence: TGTGCCAGCAGGCGCGGGGTAGGGCTAGCGGGAGGGCCCTTTAGCACAGATACGCAGTATTTT. As protein: CASRRGVGLAGGPFSTDTQYF.

The chain carries TRBV5-6 and TRBJ1-1; possibly TRBD1 for D (5 bases). The CDR3 has 13 residues. In germline, CDR1 is SGHDT, CDR2 YYEEEE. V dropped 7 bases and J dropped 4 bases, with 14 bases sitting between them. This chain's CDR3 is CASRAGPSTEAFF. CDR3 coding DNA: TGTGCCAGCCGGGCAGGGCCTAGCACTGAAGCTTTCTTT. The full variable domain, with the rest looked up from reference TRBV5-6 and TRBJ1-1, is DAGVTQSPTHLIKTRGQQVTLRCSPKSGHDTVSWYQQALGQGPQFIFQYYEEEERQRGNFPDRFSGHQFPNYSSELNVNALLLGDSALYLCASRAGPSTEAFFGQGTRLTVV.

The V call is TRBV11-2, the J call TRBJ2-3; D is ambiguous. The CDR3 contains 17 residues. V was trimmed by 5 bases and J by 2 bases, leaving 20 bases between them. Germline V CDR1 and CDR2: SGHAT, FQNNGV. CDR3 protein: CASSPPFARAYTDTQYF. DNA for the CDR3: TGTGCCAGCAGCCCCCCCTTTGCTCGGGCTTACACAGATACGCAGTATTTT.

The V call is TRBV6-5, the J call TRBJ1-6, with D perhaps TRBD1 (5 bases). Germline V gives CDR1 MNHEY, CDR2 SVGAGI. The CDR3 runs 14 residues. V was clipped by 2 bases and J by 10 bases, with 12 bases between them. CDR3 sequence (DNA): TGTGCCAGCAGTTACAGAAGAGGGGACTCACCCCTCCACTTT. As protein: CASSYRRGDSPLHF.

The gene calls are TRBV7-9 and TRBJ1-1; no reliable D call. The length of the CDR3 is 13 residues. Germline CDR1 SEHNR, CDR2 FQNEAQ (reference sequence). V lost 4 bases, J lost 1 base, and 7 bases lay in between. The CDR3 protein is CASSSSGNTEAFF. CDR3 sequence (DNA): TGTGCCAGCAGCTCCTCGGGGAACACTGAAGCTTTCTTT.

V gene TRBV25-1 combines with J gene TRBJ2-1; 10 nucleotides align to TRBD2. CDR1 is MGHDK and CDR2 is SYGVNS in the germline V gene. J lost 4 bases, V lost 8 bases, and 8 bases had no gene match. CDR3 length: 15 residues. CDR3 loop: CASRTSGVGYNEQFF. Here the CDR3 DNA reads TGTGCCAGCCGGACTAGCGGAGTGGGGTACAATGAGCAGTTCTTC.

The chain employs TRBV9 and TRBJ1-1; TRBD1 is a possible D gene (5 bases). The CDR3 has 13 amino acids. Trimming took 0 bases from V and 8 from J, leaving 11 bases between them. CDR1 is SGDLS and CDR2 is YYNGEE in the germline V gene. The CDR3 nucleotides are TGTGCCAGCAGCGTAGGCGACAGAACCGAAGCTTTCTTT. Translation: CASSVGDRTEAFF.